A selection of T cell receptor beta chains follows, all from one sample in a study of blood T cell repertoires in COVID-19. Data came from immunoSEQ multiplex PCR; TCRdb stores just in-frame clones and leaves some out. Of about 74,000 clones listed, around 86% were seen once; the top ten hold around 29%. Sequencing was carried out using peripheral blood. These receptors were collected from a woman of 80 years or more with active or convalescent COVID-19. The CDR3 runs from the conserved cysteine through the conserved F or W. D genes are given only for firm matches. Size is stated for part of the rows, as once, few or many counts, or as a class when the clone is expanded.

>TRBV10-3|TRBJ2-3|-|-
CAISEGRLGGATDTQYF
TGTGCCATCAGTGAGGGACGTTTAGGGGGGGCCACAGATACGCAGTATTTT
>TRBV7-7|TRBJ2-1|once|-
CASSLATGNVGGYNEQFF
TGTGCCAGCAGCTTAGCCACTGGGAATGTCGGGGGCTACAATGAGCAGTTCTTC
>TRBV28|TRBJ1-5|once|TRBD1
CASRSGQGHQPQHF
TGTGCCAGCAGAAGCGGACAGGGACATCAGCCCCAGCATTTT
>TRBV7-9|TRBJ1-4|few|TRBD1
CASSSKLGQGSEKLFF
TGTGCCAGCAGCTCAAAATTGGGACAGGGAAGTGAAAAACTGTTTTTT
>TRBV10-3|TRBJ1-5|-|TRBD1
CAIRGTGSGNQPQHF
TGTGCCATCAGGGGGACAGGTAGTGGCAATCAGCCCCAGCATTTT
>TRBV6-1|TRBJ1-4|-|-
CASSEYLVNEKLFF
TGTGCCAGCAGTGAATACCTAGTTAATGAAAAACTGTTTTTT
>TRBV18|TRBJ1-2|-|-
CASSPGLVGSYGYTF
TGTGCCAGCTCACCTGGTCTGGTCGGGAGCTATGGCTACACCTTC
>TRBV9|TRBJ1-2|once|-
CASSVEWGDYGYTF
TGTGCCAGCAGCGTAGAATGGGGGGACTATGGCTACACCTTC
>TRBV5-8|TRBJ1-1|-|-
CASSFVLMNTEAFF
TGTGCCAGCAGCTTCGTACTTATGAACACTGAAGCTTTCTTT
>TRBV7-9|TRBJ1-4|many|-
CASSLEGGEAGEKLFF
TGTGCCAGCAGCTTAGAAGGAGGGGAGGCCGGTGAAAAACTGTTTTTT
>TRBV28|TRBJ1-2|once|TRBD1
CASRKDRFYGYTF
TGTGCCAGCAGAAAGGACAGGTTCTATGGCTACACCTTC
>TRBV18|TRBJ1-3|-|-
CASSDQGRASGNTIYF
TGTGCCAGCTCAGACCAGGGGAGGGCTTCTGGAAACACCATATATTTT
>TRBV7-2|TRBJ1-6|few|TRBD1
CASSLRTGGNSPLHF
TGTGCCAGCAGCTTAAGGACAGGGGGGAATTCACCCCTCCACTTT
>TRBV7-2|TRBJ2-7|few|TRBD1
CASSTGTGIGEQYF
TGTGCCAGCAGCACCGGGACAGGGATCGGCGAGCAGTACTTC
>TRBV28|TRBJ2-1|-|TRBD2
CASSLQTSRGNEQFF
TGTGCCAGCAGTCTCCAGACTAGCCGGGGCAATGAGCAGTTCTTC
>TRBV11-2|TRBJ1-2|-|-
CASNDRPERGYTF
TGTGCCAGCAACGACCGGCCCGAGAGGGGCTACACCTTC
>TRBV7-2|TRBJ1-4|-|-
CASSLGGSNEKLFF
TGTGCCAGCAGCTTAGGCGGCTCCAATGAAAAACTGTTTTTT
>TRBV6-5|TRBJ1-1|-|-
CASSYSTDMNTEAFF
TGTGCCAGCAGTTACTCGACAGACATGAACACTGAAGCTTTCTTT
>TRBV19|TRBJ1-1|-|-
CASTHGPGTEAFF
TGTGCCAGTACTCACGGGCCGGGAACTGAAGCTTTCTTT
>TRBV24-1|TRBJ2-7|-|-
CATQGHKNYEQYF
TGTGCCACCCAGGGACATAAAAACTACGAGCAGTACTTC
>TRBV3-1/TRBV3-2|TRBJ1-2|-|-
CASSQEWGHGYTF
TGTGCCAGCAGCCAAGAGTGGGGCCATGGCTACACCTTC
>TRBV19|TRBJ2-1|once|-
CASSISGTQKGNEQFF
TGTGCCAGTAGTATATCGGGGACTCAGAAGGGCAATGAGCAGTTCTTC
>TRBV6-6|TRBJ2-3|-|TRBD1
CASTGQGVTDTQYF
TGTGCCAGCACAGGACAGGGCGTGACAGATACGCAGTATTTT
>TRBV29-1|TRBJ1-2|few|-
CSAWRSRGYTF
TGCAGCGCGTGGCGGTCTAGGGGCTACACCTTC
>TRBV24-1|TRBJ2-5|-|-
CATSYDSPYPEETQYF
TGTGCCACCAGCTATGACTCCCCTTACCCCGAAGAGACCCAGTACTTC
>TRBV28|TRBJ1-5|-|TRBD1
CASSLPTGTGQPQHF
TGTGCCAGCAGTTTACCGACAGGGACGGGGCAGCCCCAGCATTTT
>TRBV28|TRBJ1-2|-|TRBD1
CASRVQGARNNYGYTF
TGTGCCAGCAGGGTACAGGGGGCCCGGAATAACTATGGCTACACCTTC
>TRBV3-1/TRBV3-2|TRBJ2-7|once|-
CASSQNSGREGEQYF
TGTGCCAGCAGCCAAAACTCGGGCAGGGAAGGCGAGCAGTACTTC
>TRBV19|TRBJ2-1|-|TRBD2
CASTIQTGGEQFF
TGTGCCAGCACTATTCAGACGGGGGGTGAGCAGTTCTTC
>TRBV27|TRBJ2-3|-|TRBD2
CASSWTSGFTDTQYF
TGTGCCAGCAGTTGGACTAGCGGATTCACAGATACGCAGTATTTT
>TRBV7-8|TRBJ1-5|-|TRBD1
CASSLVRDSRFQPQHF
TGTGCCAGCAGCTTAGTGCGGGACAGTCGATTTCAGCCCCAGCATTTT
>TRBV29-1|TRBJ1-1|-|-
CSVEIRDTEAFF
TGCAGCGTTGAGATCCGGGACACCGAAGCTTTCTTT
>TRBV5-4|TRBJ2-3|-|TRBD2
CASRELAGGWDTQYF
TGTGCCAGCAGAGAACTAGCGGGGGGTTGGGATACGCAGTATTTT
>TRBV9|TRBJ2-5|once|-
CASSDTWGGETQYF
TGTGCCAGCAGCGACACCTGGGGGGGCGAGACCCAGTACTTC
>TRBV6-5|TRBJ1-2|-|-
CASSLGGYGYTF
TGTGCCAGCAGTCTCGGGGGGTATGGCTACACCTTC
>TRBV10-1|TRBJ1-5|once|TRBD1
CASTRPSDRAVNQPQHF
TGCGCCAGCACACGGCCTTCTGACAGGGCGGTCAATCAGCCCCAGCATTTT
>TRBV3-1/TRBV3-2|TRBJ2-2|-|TRBD1
CASNHRGAGTGELFF
TGTGCCAGCAACCACAGGGGCGCAGGCACCGGGGAGCTGTTTTTT
>TRBV15|TRBJ1-5|-|TRBD1
CATSGRQGASWQPQHF
TGTGCCACCAGCGGGAGACAGGGGGCGTCCTGGCAGCCCCAGCATTTT
>TRBV7-3|TRBJ2-1|-|-
CASSFTRNNEQFF
TGTGCCAGCAGCTTTACTAGGAACAATGAGCAGTTCTTC
>TRBV12-5|TRBJ1-5|-|-
CASGPNQPQHF
TGTGCTAGTGGTCCGAATCAGCCCCAGCATTTT
>TRBV7-2|TRBJ2-3|-|TRBD2
CASSLASLAGATDTQYF
TGTGCCAGCAGCTTAGCGAGTCTAGCGGGGGCTACAGATACGCAGTATTTT
>TRBV6-5|TRBJ1-2|-|-
CASTKGGAAGHYTF
TGTGCCAGCACCAAGGGGGGGGCGGCGGGGCACTACACCTTC
>TRBV28|TRBJ2-3|-|-
CASLGTGSRTDTQYF
TGTGCCAGCTTGGGAACAGGAAGTCGAACAGATACGCAGTATTTT
>TRBV12-3/TRBV12-4|TRBJ1-1|-|-
CASNTGNTEAFF
TGTGCCAGCAATACAGGGAACACTGAAGCTTTCTTT
>TRBV27|TRBJ2-5|-|-
CASSFQGDQETQYF
TGTGCCAGCAGTTTTCAAGGAGACCAAGAGACCCAGTACTTC
>TRBV10-3|TRBJ1-1|-|-
CAIGESPTEAFF
TGTGCCATCGGGGAGAGTCCCACTGAAGCTTTCTTT
>TRBV29-1|TRBJ2-3|-|-
CSVRRTGVADTQYF
TGCAGCGTAAGGCGTACGGGGGTCGCAGATACGCAGTATTTT
>TRBV14|TRBJ1-2|-|-
CASSQVAGWYGYTF
TGTGCCAGCAGCCAAGTGGCAGGATGGTATGGCTACACCTTC
>TRBV7-2|TRBJ2-5|-|TRBD2
CASSSVGGDQETQYF
TGTGCCAGCAGCTCCGTGGGGGGGGACCAAGAGACCCAGTACTTC
>TRBV7-9|TRBJ1-1|once|-
CASSLDEGAEAFF
TGTGCCAGCAGCTTGGACGAGGGCGCTGAAGCTTTCTTT
>TRBV7-9|TRBJ1-1|-|-
CASSLLAGRATEAFF
TGTGCCAGCAGCCTCTTGGCAGGGCGAGCCACTGAAGCTTTCTTT
>TRBV11-3|TRBJ2-1|-|-
CASSQTSGLGEQFF
TGTGCCAGCAGCCAGACGAGCGGTCTCGGGGAGCAGTTCTTC
>TRBV9|TRBJ2-1|-|TRBD2
CASSAGTSGHNEQFF
TGTGCCAGCAGTGCCGGGACTAGCGGGCACAATGAGCAGTTCTTC
>TRBV19|TRBJ1-1|-|-
CASSIRGQNTEAFF
TGTGCCAGTAGTATTCGGGGACAGAACACTGAAGCTTTCTTT
>TRBV6-2/TRBV6-3|TRBJ2-6|-|TRBD1
CASSYSTGLSSGANVLTF
TGTGCCAGCAGTTACTCGACAGGGTTGAGTTCTGGGGCCAACGTCCTGACTTTC
>TRBV4-3|TRBJ2-7|once|TRBD2
CASSQGTSRDSYEQYF
TGCGCCAGCAGCCAAGGGACTAGCCGGGATAGCTACGAGCAGTACTTC
>TRBV19|TRBJ2-2|once|-
CAISTGGRTGELFF
TGTGCCATCTCGACAGGTGGTAGGACCGGGGAGCTGTTTTTT
>TRBV11-2|TRBJ1-2|-|-
CASSSAGYGYGYTF
TGTGCCAGCAGCTCGGCAGGGTACGGCTATGGCTACACCTTC